This is a list of T cell receptor beta chains from one sample in a study of shared T cell receptors in the human thymus. Assay used: immunoSEQ multiplex PCR; TCRdb lists only in-frame clones, some missing. The sample records 550,000 to 800,000 clones, 80% to 90% being singletons. This sample also belongs to another study, concerning human thymus T cells.

Sequenced: thymocytes. Receptors were obtained from a girl under three years old with a congenital heart defect. The CDR3 runs from the conserved cysteine through the conserved F or W. D genes are given only for firm matches. The size entry is marked missing in some rows and otherwise reads once, few, many or a size class.

D gene | J gene | V gene | clone size | CDR3 protein | CDR3 DNA
- | TRBJ2-7 | TRBV20-1 | - | CSARIIYEQYF | TGCAGTGCTAGAATAATCTACGAGCAGTACTTC
TRBD1 | TRBJ2-3 | TRBV11-2 | - | CASSTSRTGEHTDTQYF | TGTGCCAGCAGCACAAGCCGGACAGGGGAGCACACAGATACGCAGTATTTT
- | TRBJ1-1 | TRBV19 | - | CASSKNTEAFF | TGTGCCAGTAGCAAGAACACTGAAGCTTTCTTT
TRBD2 | TRBJ2-1 | TRBV9 | - | CASTYQGLAGGNLSSYNEQFF | TGTGCCAGCACCTACCAGGGACTAGCGGGGGGCAACTTAAGCTCCTACAATGAGCAGTTCTTC
- | TRBJ1-2 | TRBV11-2 | - | CASSTRSNRVYGYTF | TGTGCCAGCAGCACCCGGTCTAACAGGGTGTATGGCTACACCTTC
- | TRBJ2-5 | TRBV14 | - | CASSQDPGEYQETQYF | TGTGCCAGCAGCCAAGATCCGGGGGAGTACCAAGAGACCCAGTACTTC
- | TRBJ2-1 | TRBV5-6 | once | CASSLVQGLQSSYNEQFF | TGTGCCAGCAGCTTGGTCCAGGGGCTCCAAAGCTCCTACAATGAGCAGTTCTTC
TRBD1 | TRBJ2-3 | TRBV7-9 | - | CASSFPQGTGPSTDTQYF | TGTGCCAGCAGCTTCCCCCAAGGGACAGGCCCCAGCACAGATACGCAGTATTTT
- | TRBJ1-1 | TRBV7-2 | - | CASSLSNWWTEAFF | TGTGCCAGCAGCCTCAGTAATTGGTGGACTGAAGCTTTCTTT
TRBD2 | TRBJ2-2 | TRBV5-1 | few | CASSLLPSGDPRDTGELFF | TGCGCCAGCAGCTTGTTGCCTAGCGGGGACCCGCGGGACACCGGGGAGCTGTTTTTT
- | TRBJ1-2 | TRBV4-3 | - | CASSQGALPPGGYGYTF | TGCGCCAGCAGCCAAGGCGCATTGCCCCCGGGTGGCTATGGCTACACCTTC